Presented here are 32 T cell receptor beta chains from one specimen sequenced in a study of cytomegalovirus exposure and HLA in healthy donors. PCR used 60 Vbeta primers and 13 Jbeta primers. Some clones are missing from TCRdb's copy, which holds only in-frame ones; the method was immunoSEQ multiplex PCR. Altogether roughly 200,000 clones are present, roughly 81% being singletons, with the ten largest covering 2% to 2.5%. The sample was PBMCs. All receptors derive from a woman aged 30 to 39 in good health and CMV-seropositive.

The gene calls are TRBV30 and TRBJ1-5; TRBD1 might be the D (6 bases). The CDR3 is 14 residues long. Germline assignment: CDR1 GTSNPN and CDR2 SVGIG (reference sequence). Trimming left V 0 bases short and J 5 bases short, with 11 bases between. CDR3 in amino acids: CAWSVQGSHQPQHF. The DNA of the CDR3 is TGTGCCTGGAGTGTACAGGGCAGCCATCAGCCCCAGCATTTT.

This rearrangement joins TRBV2 to TRBJ1-2, with D unclear. Trimming took off 7 bases at V and 3 bases at J, with 9 bases between the two ends. Germline V gene sequence: CDR1 SNHLY, CDR2 FYNNEI. The CDR3 length is 12 residues. CDR3 coding DNA: TGTGCCAGCACAATCGGGGACTATGGCTACACCTTC. It yields the protein CASTIGDYGYTF.

The V and J genes are TRBV30 and TRBJ2-2; D ambiguous. Trimming pared 0 bases from V and 6 bases from J, leaving 11 bases between. The CDR3 has 14 residues. The V gene's germline CDR1 is GTSNPN and CDR2 SVGIG (reference sequence). The chain's CDR3 is CAWSVSWQAGELFF. The CDR3 DNA follows: TGTGCCTGGAGTGTATCCTGGCAGGCCGGGGAGCTGTTTTTT.

The V call is TRBV5-1, the J call TRBJ1-2; D remains ambiguous. In germline, CDR1 is SGHRS, CDR2 YFSETQ. V lost 1 base, J lost 3 bases, and 7 bases lay in between. The CDR3 has 13 amino acids. The CDR3 loop reads CASSLYSDYGYTF. The DNA of the CDR3 is TGCGCCAGCAGCTTGTACTCTGACTATGGCTACACCTTC. The variable domain in full, completed from reference TRBV5-1 and TRBJ1-2, reads KAGVTQTPRYLIKTRGQQVTLSCSPISGHRSVSWYQQTPGQGLQFLFEYFSETQRNKGNFPGRFSGRQFSNSRSEMNVSTLELGDSALYLCASSLYSDYGYTFGSGTRLTVV.

The chain carries TRBV6-1 and TRBJ2-7, with 10 nucleotides matching TRBD2. The CDR3 extends over 13 amino acids. V dropped 7 bases and J dropped 6; count of bases not matched to a gene: 6. Germline V gene data show CDR1 as MNHNS and CDR2 as SASEGT. CDR3 amino acids: CASTAGLATEQYF. The CDR3 bases are TGTGCCAGCACGGCGGGACTAGCGACCGAGCAGTACTTC.

This sequence joins TRBV11-2 and TRBJ2-5; perhaps TRBD2 as D (5 bases). Trimming left V 6 bases short and J 3 bases short, with 11 bases between. Per germline, CDR1 SGHAT and CDR2 FQNNGV. This CDR3 has 13 amino acids. The CDR3 DNA follows: TGTGCCAGCAGTCTCTGGCGGGAAGAGACCCAGTACTTC. Protein product: CASSLWREETQYF.

The chain joins TRBV7-3 to TRBJ2-5; D remains unclear. V was cut by 3 bases and J by 2 bases, with 7 bases left in between. Germline V gene data show CDR1 as SGHTA and CDR2 as FQGTGA. The CDR3 totals 13 residues. The CDR3 DNA is TGTGCCAGCAGCTTTAACGGGCAAGAGACCCAGTACTTC. It translates to CASSFNGQETQYF.

V gene TRBV7-9 combines with J gene TRBJ2-2; tentative D call: TRBD1 (5 bases). The ends were cut back, 4 bases at V and 4 bases at J, with 13 bases in the middle. CDR3 size: 15 residues. Germline values: CDR1 SEHNR, CDR2 FQNEAQ (reference sequence). The CDR3 loop reads CASSSPDRPTGELFF. The CDR3 bases are TGTGCCAGCAGCTCCCCCGACAGACCCACCGGGGAGCTGTTTTTT.

The gene calls are TRBV28 and TRBJ2-3, with a possible D match to TRBD1 (6 bases). The germline V gene has CDR1 MDHEN and CDR2 SYDVKM. This CDR3 spans 16 amino acids. The V and J ends lost 8 bases and 2 bases respectively, with 20 bases between them. The CDR3 reads CASRTTGSRLTDTQYF. CDR3 coding DNA: TGTGCCAGCCGTACCACAGGGAGCCGGCTCACAGATACGCAGTATTTT.

This chain joins TRBV7-2 and TRBJ1-1; no firm D call. Looked up from germline, CDR1 is SGHTA and CDR2 is FQGNSA. V was shortened by 0 bases and J by 0 bases, with 8 bases between the two germline ends. The CDR3 consists of 15 residues. CDR3 DNA: TGTGCCAGCAGCTTAGCTGGTGCAGTGAACACTGAAGCTTTCTTT. It specifies CASSLAGAVNTEAFF.

The chain has TRBV10-3 and TRBJ2-1, with a tentative D call TRBD2 (5 bases). The CDR3 loop spans 14 amino acids. Germline V gives CDR1 ENHRY, CDR2 SYGVKD. V was trimmed by 6 bases and J by 5 bases, leaving 14 bases between them. The CDR3 spells CAISDYNPNNEQFF. The CDR3 DNA is TGTGCCATCAGCGACTATAACCCCAACAATGAGCAGTTCTTC.

For the CDR3, the DNA is TGTGCCAGCAGCTTAGCTTGGGGGGTACGGGAAGAGCAGTACTTC. It codes for CASSLAWGVREEQYF. The gene calls are TRBV7-2 and TRBJ2-7, with TRBD2 as a possible D gene (6 bases). The CDR3 extends over 15 amino acids. V lost 0 bases, J lost 7 bases, and 16 bases lay in between. Germline CDR1 is SGHTA and CDR2 is FQGNSA.

The gene calls are TRBV7-9 and TRBJ1-2, with TRBD1 identical over 10 bases. CDR3 length: 13 residues. The germline CDR1 and CDR2 sequences are SEHNR and FQNEAQ (reference sequence). Trimming took 5 bases from V and 5 from J; bases not matched to a gene: 2. CDR3 coding DNA: TGTGCCAGCAGCATGGGACAGGGGTATGGCTACACCTTC. Residues: CASSMGQGYGYTF.

This rearrangement joins TRBV6-4 to TRBJ2-7; weak D call: TRBD1 (5 bases). Germline loops: CDR1 MRHNA, CDR2 SNTAGT. The germline V and J ends were trimmed by 0 bases and 7 bases, with 10 bases remaining between them. The CDR3 totals 13 residues. CDR3 sequence reads: CASSDSQGWEQYF. CDR3 sequence (DNA): TGTGCCAGCAGTGACTCGCAGGGATGGGAGCAGTACTTC.

The chain uses TRBV28 and TRBJ1-2, with a weak D call TRBD1 (6 bases). The ends were cut back, 6 bases at V and 4 bases at J, with 9 bases in the middle. The CDR3 runs 12 residues. Germline V gene sequence: CDR1 MDHEN, CDR2 SYDVKM. Here the CDR3 reads CASSLQGYGYTF. The CDR3 bases are TGTGCCAGCAGCCTACAGGGCTATGGCTACACCTTC.

The chain links TRBV7-8 to TRBJ2-7; 9 bases map to TRBD1. The V gene's germline CDR1 is SGHVS and CDR2 FQNEAQ. With 2 bases clipped from V and 2 bases from J, the junction kept 4 bases outside the gene matches. CDR3 length: 15 residues. The CDR3 DNA sequence: TGTGCCAGCAGCTTACAACAGGGGGCCGCCTACGAGCAGTACTTC. This gives the protein CASSLQQGAAYEQYF.

The genes are TRBV4-3 and TRBJ2-7; a possible D gene is TRBD2 (7 bases). The germline CDR1 and CDR2 sequences are LGHNA and YSLEER. The CDR3 covers 15 residues. V lost 8 bases and J lost 5, with 22 bases in between. CDR3 loop: CASLRSGGYRHEQYF. The CDR3 nucleotides read TGCGCCAGCCTTCGCTCGGGGGGCTATCGCCACGAGCAGTACTTC.

V and J are TRBV5-1 and TRBJ2-5; D is possibly TRBD2 (5 bases). Per germline, CDR1 SGHRS and CDR2 YFSETQ. With 4 bases removed from V and 2 bases from J, the gap between germline ends came to 12 bases. The CDR3 totals 14 residues. As DNA, the CDR3 is TGCGCCAGCAGCCGGACGGGATCACAAGAGACCCAGTACTTC. Translation gives CASSRTGSQETQYF.

The V gene is TRBV29-1, the J gene TRBJ2-3, with TRBD2 identical over 8 bases. Germline V lookup: CDR1 SQVTM, CDR2 ANQGSEA. This CDR3 region has 14 residues. V dropped 5 bases and J dropped 4; count of bases not matched to a gene: 8. CDR3: CSVLIAGRADTQYF. The CDR3 coding sequence is TGCAGCGTTCTCATAGCGGGGCGGGCAGATACGCAGTATTTT.

V gene TRBV28 combines with J gene TRBJ2-1; the match to TRBD1 covers 7 bases. The germline gives CDR1 MDHEN, CDR2 SYDVKM. With 3 bases clipped from V and 1 base from J, the junction kept 15 bases outside the gene matches. The CDR3 totals 19 residues. This CDR3 reads CASSFFFTGVVGSYNEQFF. The CDR3 nucleotides read TGTGCCAGCAGTTTCTTTTTCACAGGGGTAGTTGGGTCCTACAATGAGCAGTTCTTC.

This rearrangement joins TRBV7-3 to TRBJ1-1; D gene uncertain. The CDR3 sequence is 13 residues long. V lost 6 bases and J lost 4, with 12 bases in between. Looked up from germline, CDR1 is SGHTA and CDR2 is FQGTGA. Here the CDR3 reads CASSRIAGTEAFF. CDR3 bases: TGTGCCAGCAGTAGAATAGCGGGCACTGAAGCTTTCTTT.

The gene calls are TRBV7-9 and TRBJ1-1; 8 nucleotides align to TRBD1. The CDR3 runs to 16 residues. Unmatched junction bases numbered 8, after V lost 5 bases and J lost 0 bases. Germline V gene data show CDR1 as SEHNR and CDR2 as FQNEAQ (reference sequence). This CDR3 is CASSLPGQALNTEAFF. The CDR3 bases are TGTGCCAGCAGCCTCCCGGGACAGGCTTTGAACACTGAAGCTTTCTTT.

The gene calls are TRBV27 and TRBJ1-4, with D perhaps TRBD1 (6 bases). Germline lookup yields CDR1 MNHEY and CDR2 SMNVEV (reference sequence). The V end was cut by 6 bases, the J end by 4 bases, with 12 bases between. The CDR3 runs to 14 residues. The CDR3 nucleotides are TGTGCCAGCAGGGTTGACAGGTATAATGAAAAACTGTTTTTT. It encodes CASRVDRYNEKLFF.

The rearrangement uses TRBV4-1 and TRBJ1-5; D might be TRBD1 (6 bases). The V end was cut by 1 base, the J end by 3 bases, with 16 bases between. Germline CDR1 and CDR2: MGHRA and YSYEKL. The CDR3 sequence is 17 residues long. CDR3: CASSQGLQGGINQPQHF. In nucleotides, the CDR3 is TGCGCCAGCAGCCAAGGACTACAGGGAGGGATCAATCAGCCCCAGCATTTT.

The V and J genes are TRBV6-5 and TRBJ2-1, with TRBD2 matching 7 bases. The CDR3 extends over 11 amino acids. CDR1 and CDR2 from the germline V gene are MNHEY and SVGAGI. Trimming removed 5 bases from V and 13 bases from J; junction bases left unmatched: 5. This CDR3 reads CASSPGTKQFF. The CDR3 DNA reads as TGTGCCAGCAGTCCCGGGACTAAACAGTTCTTC.

This clone was counted a few times. The V call is TRBV29-1, the J call TRBJ2-1, with TRBD2 matching 9 bases. The junction had 7 bases not matched to a gene; V was cut back by 1 base and J by 6 bases. CDR1 is SQVTM, CDR2 ANQGSEA, per germline. This CDR3 spans 15 amino acids. CDR3 loop: CSVEVKAGGINEQFF. The CDR3 nucleotides read TGCAGCGTTGAAGTTAAAGCGGGGGGCATCAATGAGCAGTTCTTC.

This sequence joins TRBV29-1 and TRBJ1-1, with D perhaps TRBD1 (6 bases). Trimming took off 7 bases at V and 0 bases at J, with 9 bases between the two ends. The germline CDR1 and CDR2 sequences are SQVTM and ANQGSEA. CDR3 length: 12 amino acids. As DNA, the CDR3 is TGCAGCGGAAACAGGGTGAACACTGAAGCTTTCTTT. This gives the protein CSGNRVNTEAFF.

The V gene is TRBV15, the J gene TRBJ1-6; D perhaps matches TRBD1 (5 bases). V shed 5 bases and J shed 8 bases, with 19 bases lying between them. This CDR3 has 16 amino acids. CDR1 and CDR2 (germline): LNHNV, YYDKDF (reference sequence). CDR3 region: CATSAMGLTPYSPLHF. The CDR3, as DNA: TGTGCCACCAGCGCAATGGGACTTACACCGTATTCACCCCTCCACTTT.

V usage is TRBV10-2 and J usage is TRBJ2-3; D is perhaps TRBD1 (5 bases). V lost 8 bases and J lost 2, with 11 bases in between. The germline V gene encodes CDR1 WSHSY and CDR2 SAAADI. This CDR3 region has 13 residues. CDR3 bases: TGCGCCAGCGTCAGGGTGCCCACAGATACGCAGTATTTT. Translation gives CASVRVPTDTQYF.

This clone was counted a few times. CDR3: CASSRGQGANGYTF. CDR3 in DNA: TGTGCCAGCAGTCGTGGACAGGGGGCCAATGGCTACACCTTC. V and J are TRBV6-1 and TRBJ1-2; 11 bases line up with TRBD1. The CDR3 covers 14 residues. The germline gives CDR1 MNHNS, CDR2 SASEGT. The V segment lost 5 bases and the J segment 6 bases; nucleotides outside the gene matches: 5.

V is TRBV11-3 and J is TRBJ2-2; 7 nucleotides agree with TRBD1. In germline, CDR1 is SGHNT, CDR2 YENEEA. This CDR3 spans 13 amino acids. J lost 5 bases, V lost 5 bases, and 2 bases had no gene match. CDR3 nucleotides: TGTGCCAGCAGCCGACAGGGAACCGGGGAGCTGTTTTTT. Translation: CASSRQGTGELFF.

The chain combines TRBV18 with TRBJ2-1, with 9 bases that match TRBD2. Germline values: CDR1 KGHSH, CDR2 LQKENI. This CDR3 is built from 18 residues. V dropped 2 bases and J dropped 3; count of bases not matched to a gene: 11. The CDR3 region is CASSPITFSGRGYNEQFF. For the CDR3, the DNA is TGTGCCAGCTCACCAATCACTTTTAGCGGGAGAGGCTACAATGAGCAGTTCTTC.